This T cell receptor (beta chain) was captured by sequencing in a study of regulatory T cells in long-lasting Graves disease. Study-wide points: Under persistent disease, TRBV28, TRBJ1-2 and TRBJ2-5 were used preferentially.

Time point specified: newly diagnosed GD, antithyroid drugs for less than 3 months. From RNA extracted from PBMCs, the TCR library was made. The diagnosis of Graves' disease used American Thyroid Association guidelines. This CDR3 comprises 15 residues. The germline V gene encodes CDR1 SGHRS and CDR2 YFSETQ. Only a few counts were recorded for this clonotype. Its antigen is currently unknown. One end of the junction is discordant with germline, which a read error may explain. Assembly of TCR beta libraries relied on iRepertoire HTBI primers together with Arm-PCR of CDR3 regions. TCRdb re-analysed the multiplex PCR reads in MiXCR, keeping a single row per CDR3 protein. The sample consists of hundreds of thousands of distinct CDR3 sequences, 15% to 20% of them appearing once. This same sample was also taken into another study, of T cells in Graves' hyperthyroidism and ophthalmopathy. That investigation notes: First-round RT-PCR of the TCR CDR3 relied on the HTBI primer set. The model predicted ophthalmopathy a median around 6.5 months before onset.

The V gene is TRBV5-1, the J gene TRBJ2-1; TRBD1 is a possible D gene (5 bases). Sample: peripheral blood mononuclear cells (PBMCs), taken at new diagnosis, from a patient treated with antithyroid drugs. This receptor was identified in a woman aged 35-60 years with Graves disease. This CDR3 is CASSLSAGSYNEQFF. CDR3 in DNA: TGTGCCAGCAGCTTGTCCGCAGGGTCATACAATGAGCAGTTCTTC.